At least ten counts were recorded for the clone carrying this T cell receptor (beta chain). Genomic DNA acted as the template from which TCR beta VDJ combination and CDR3 sequence profiling were carried out. In TCRdb, the reads were re-called with MiXCR into one record per CDR3 protein. In the table there are more than 40,000 distinct CDR3 sequences, over 60% of which are singletons. The data stem from a study of CD8+CD57+ T cells in acquired aplastic anemia. Study overall: Sorted CD4+ and CD8+ cells gave an average of roughly 3.2 ug of DNA.

Trimming cost V 4 bases and J 2 bases; bases outside gene matches: 5. The CDR3 spans 15 residues. Germline-derived CDR1 and CDR2 are MNHNS and SASEGT. The rearrangement joins TRBV6-1 to TRBJ2-1; 7 nucleotides match TRBD1. The sequence came from a human donor in good health, serving as a control. The sample taken for sequencing was sorted CD4+, CD8+, or CD8+CD57+ T cells (not recorded which) from PBMCs. The CDR3, as DNA: TGTGCCAGCAGTGTCGGGACAGACCCCTACAATGAGCAGTTCTTC. This encodes CASSVGTDPYNEQFF.